Included here is one T cell receptor (beta chain) sequence, with context. Its antigen is still unknown. This record belongs to a study of cytomegalovirus exposure and HLA in healthy donors. Background on the study: About 180 million T cells yielded 100 million or so unique TCR beta sequences, as an earlier analysis found. Findings of the study overall: Equally common other TCR beta chains were less clonally expanded than HLA-associated ones, a later analysis found. Later analysis associated a missense DCLRE1C variant with TCR beta V- and J-gene trimming.

The germline V and J ends were trimmed by 1 base and 4 bases, with 7 bases remaining between them. There are 13 residues in the CDR3. The germline V gene has CDR1 LNHDA and CDR2 SQIVND (reference sequence). Vbeta (60) and Jbeta (13) primers were used in the PCR. Libraries were prepared by immunoSEQ multiplex PCR; TCRdb keeps only in-frame clonotypes and omits some of them. Of 200,000 to 250,000 clones listed, 82% are singletons. This sequence originates from a woman aged 40 to 50 in good health and CMV-seropositive. This rearrangement joins TRBV19 to TRBJ1-2; no definite D call. Sequencing was performed on PBMCs. CDR3 loop: CASSIAGAYGYTF. The DNA of the CDR3 is TGTGCCAGTAGTATAGCGGGTGCCTATGGCTACACCTTC.